Listed here are 4 T cell receptor beta chains from one sample, sequenced in a study of blood T cells in healthy people across ages. Combining a sample-barcoded 5' primer with a J-beta primer mix, a second PCR ran for about 6 to 12 cycles. Each CDR3 protein gets one entry after TCRdb re-called the 5' RACE reads with MiXCR. The table has under 2 million distinct CDR3 sequences, roughly 32% seen once; the top ten hold around 10%. The sample consisted of blood. The receptors stem from a woman aged 25 to 39 in good health.

For this clonotype: An end of the junction does not agree with germline; a read error may underlie this. The chain is built from TRBV7-7 and TRBJ2-5, with D tentatively TRBD2 (6 bases). Germline lookup yields CDR1 SSHAT and CDR2 FNYEAQ (reference sequence). This CDR3 is 15 amino acids long. CDR3 amino acids: CASSLGTSHQETQYF. DNA for the CDR3: TGTGCTAGCAGCTTAGGAACTAGCCATCAAGAGACCCAGTACTTC.

This clonotype was seen only once. An end of the junction does not agree with germline; a read error may underlie this. The rearrangement joins TRBV20-1 to TRBJ1-5, with D maybe TRBD1 (6 bases). This CDR3 has 13 amino acids. Germline lookup yields CDR1 DFQATT and CDR2 SNEGSKA (reference sequence). The CDR3 DNA sequence: TGCAGTGCACAGGGAGATAGCGATCAGCCCCAGCATTTT. Translated: CSAQGDSDQPQHF.

This clonotype was seen only a few times. The chain links TRBV9 to TRBJ2-7, with D possibly TRBD2 on 6 matching bases. The CDR3 is made up of 13 amino acids. Germline CDR1 is SGDLS and CDR2 is YYNGEE. V lost 0 bases and J lost 6, with 10 bases in between. CDR3 DNA sequence: TGTGCCAGCAGCGTAGAAGTGGGGGGCGAGCAGTACTTC. Its translation is CASSVEVGGEQYF.

This clonotype was detected ten times or more. The chain links TRBV5-1 to TRBJ2-5, with D maybe TRBD1 (7 bases). The V end was cut by 4 bases, the J end by 4 bases, with 11 bases between. Germline-derived CDR1 and CDR2 are SGHRS and YFSETQ. This CDR3 has 13 residues. This chain's CDR3 is CASSLQGGETQYF. CDR3 sequence (DNA): TGCGCCAGCAGCCTCCAGGGGGGAGAGACCCAGTACTTC.